This note documents a single T cell receptor (beta chain) sequence. Antigen specificity is unknown. At the survey level, the v3.0 immunoSEQ assay was run. The data were produced by immunoSEQ multiplex PCR, yet TCRdb's version contains in-frame clones alone and is incomplete. The sample includes 13,000 to 15,000 clones, about 82% of them seen just once. This record belongs to a study of long-term antiretroviral therapy in people with HIV. Study-wide results and limits: Clones that expanded before ART (that is, prior to treatment) dominated the repertoire at all time points. Diversity rose after ART but stayed below transplant donor controls.

Researchers secured at least one pre-ART and at least two post-ART PBMC samples from each donor. Cryopreserved PBMC numbered roughly 0.85-10 million per sample before DNA extraction. The CDR3 totals 14 residues. V was cut by 3 bases and J by 6 bases, with 14 bases left in between. Per germline, CDR1 MRHNA and CDR2 SNTAGT. The source was unsorted PBMCs, collected 1.8 years before starting antiretroviral therapy. The rearrangement links TRBV6-4 to TRBJ1-2; the D gene is possibly TRBD1 (6 bases). The source is a woman aged 40 to 50 with HIV. CDR3 in amino acids: CASSEWSDSHGYTF. The CDR3 DNA follows: TGTGCCAGCAGTGAATGGTCGGACAGTCATGGCTACACCTTC.